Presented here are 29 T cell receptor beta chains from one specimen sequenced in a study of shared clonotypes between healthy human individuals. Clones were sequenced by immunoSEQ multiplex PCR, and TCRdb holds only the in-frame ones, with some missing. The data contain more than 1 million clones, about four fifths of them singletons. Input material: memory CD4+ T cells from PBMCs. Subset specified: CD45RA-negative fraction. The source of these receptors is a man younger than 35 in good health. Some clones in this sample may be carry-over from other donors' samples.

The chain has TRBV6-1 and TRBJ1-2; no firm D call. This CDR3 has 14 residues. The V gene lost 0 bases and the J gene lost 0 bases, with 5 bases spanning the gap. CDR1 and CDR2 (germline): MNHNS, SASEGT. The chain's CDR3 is CASSEAVSNYGYTF. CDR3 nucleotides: TGTGCCAGCAGTGAAGCTGTGTCTAACTATGGCTACACCTTC.

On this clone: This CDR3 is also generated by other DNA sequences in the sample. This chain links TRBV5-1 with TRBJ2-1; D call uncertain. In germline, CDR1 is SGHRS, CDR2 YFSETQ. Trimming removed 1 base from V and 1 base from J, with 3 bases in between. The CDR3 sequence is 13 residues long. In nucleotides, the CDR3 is TGCGCCAGCAGCTTGTCGTCCTACAATGAGCAGTTCTTC. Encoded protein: CASSLSSYNEQFF. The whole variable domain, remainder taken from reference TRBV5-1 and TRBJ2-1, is KAGVTQTPRYLIKTRGQQVTLSCSPISGHRSVSWYQQTPGQGLQFLFEYFSETQRNKGNFPGRFSGRQFSNSRSEMNVSTLELGDSALYLCASSLSSYNEQFFGPGTRLTVL.

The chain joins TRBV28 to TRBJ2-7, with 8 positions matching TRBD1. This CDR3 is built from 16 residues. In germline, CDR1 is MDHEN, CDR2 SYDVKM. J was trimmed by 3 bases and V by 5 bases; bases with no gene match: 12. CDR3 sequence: CASSRIQTGQGYEQYF. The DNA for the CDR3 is TGTGCCAGCAGTCGCATTCAAACTGGACAGGGCTACGAGCAGTACTTC.

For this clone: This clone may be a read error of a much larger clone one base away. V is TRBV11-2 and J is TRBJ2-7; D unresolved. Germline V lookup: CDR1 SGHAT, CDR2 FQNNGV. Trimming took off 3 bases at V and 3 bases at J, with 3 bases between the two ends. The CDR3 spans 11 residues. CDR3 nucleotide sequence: TGTGCCAGCAGCTTCATCTACGAGCAGTACTTC. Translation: CASSFIYEQYF. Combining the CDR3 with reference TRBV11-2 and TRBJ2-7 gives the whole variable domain EAGVAQSPRYKIIEKRQSVAFWCNPISGHATLYWYQQILGQGPKLLIQFQNNGVVDDSQLPKDRFSAERLKGVDSTLKIQPAKLEDSAVYLCASSFIYEQYFGPGTRLTVT.

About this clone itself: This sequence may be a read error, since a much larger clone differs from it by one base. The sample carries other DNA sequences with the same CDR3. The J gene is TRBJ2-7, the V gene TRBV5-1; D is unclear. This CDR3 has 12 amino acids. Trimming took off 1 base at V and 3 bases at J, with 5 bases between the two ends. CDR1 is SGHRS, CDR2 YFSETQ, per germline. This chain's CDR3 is CASSLSGYEQYF. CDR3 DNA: TGCGCCAGCAGCTTGTCTGGCTACGAGCAGTACTTC.

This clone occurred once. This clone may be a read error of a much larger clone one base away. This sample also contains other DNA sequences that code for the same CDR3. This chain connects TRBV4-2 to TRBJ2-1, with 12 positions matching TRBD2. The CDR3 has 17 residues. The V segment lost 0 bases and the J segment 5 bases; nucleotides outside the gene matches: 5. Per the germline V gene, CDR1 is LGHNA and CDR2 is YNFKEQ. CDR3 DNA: TGTGCCAGCAGCCAAGATCCTAGCGGGAGGGCCAACAATGAGCAGTTCTTC. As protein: CASSQDPSGRANNEQFF.

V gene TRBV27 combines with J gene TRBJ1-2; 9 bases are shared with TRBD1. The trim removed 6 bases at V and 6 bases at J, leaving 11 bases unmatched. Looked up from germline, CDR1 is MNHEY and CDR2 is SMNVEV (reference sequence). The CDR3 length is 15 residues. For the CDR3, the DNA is TGTGCCAGCAGCAACCCGACAGGGGGTAATAATGGCTACACCTTC. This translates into CASSNPTGGNNGYTF.

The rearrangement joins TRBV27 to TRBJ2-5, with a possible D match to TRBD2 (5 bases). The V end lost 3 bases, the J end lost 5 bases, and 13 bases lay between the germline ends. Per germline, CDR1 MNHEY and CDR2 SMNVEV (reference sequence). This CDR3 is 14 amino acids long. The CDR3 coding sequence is TGTGCCAGCAGTTTCCATCATCGGAGGGAGACCCAGTACTTC. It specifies CASSFHHRRETQYF.

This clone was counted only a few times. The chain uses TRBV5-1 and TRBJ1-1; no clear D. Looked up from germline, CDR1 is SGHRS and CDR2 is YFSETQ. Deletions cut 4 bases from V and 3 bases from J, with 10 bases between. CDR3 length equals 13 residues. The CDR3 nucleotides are TGCGCCAGCAGCCTTCGGAGCGACACTGAAGCTTTCTTT. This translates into CASSLRSDTEAFF.

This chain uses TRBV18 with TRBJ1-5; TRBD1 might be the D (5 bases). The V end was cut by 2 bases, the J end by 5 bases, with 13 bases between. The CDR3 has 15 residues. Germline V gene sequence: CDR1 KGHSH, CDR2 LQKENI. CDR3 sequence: CASSPSRDGYQPQHF. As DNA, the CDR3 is TGTGCCAGCTCACCATCACGGGACGGCTATCAGCCCCAGCATTTT.

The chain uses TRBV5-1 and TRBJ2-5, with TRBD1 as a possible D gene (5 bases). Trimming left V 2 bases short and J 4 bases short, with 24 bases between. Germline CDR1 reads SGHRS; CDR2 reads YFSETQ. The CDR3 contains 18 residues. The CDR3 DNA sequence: TGCGCCAGCAGCTTCCTTGACGGGCCTATCCTCAGGGTAGAGACCCAGTACTTC. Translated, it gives CASSFLDGPILRVETQYF.

The CDR3: CASSVVGTGVYEQYF. In DNA, the CDR3 is TGTGCCAGCAGCGTAGTCGGGACAGGAGTCTACGAGCAGTACTTC. The chain uses TRBV9 and TRBJ2-7; 8 positions match TRBD1. In germline, CDR1 is SGDLS, CDR2 YYNGEE. V gave up 0 bases and J gave up 3 bases; unmatched junction bases: 5. This CDR3 comprises 15 residues.

CDR3 DNA sequence: TGCAGCGTTGAAGAGGGCGGGAGAGAGACCCAGTACTTC. It codes for CSVEEGGRETQYF. The chain recombines TRBV29-1 with TRBJ2-5, with 7 bases fitting TRBD2. The V gene's germline CDR1 is SQVTM and CDR2 ANQGSEA. The CDR3 length is 13 residues. Trimming cost V 0 bases and J 4 bases; bases outside gene matches: 2.

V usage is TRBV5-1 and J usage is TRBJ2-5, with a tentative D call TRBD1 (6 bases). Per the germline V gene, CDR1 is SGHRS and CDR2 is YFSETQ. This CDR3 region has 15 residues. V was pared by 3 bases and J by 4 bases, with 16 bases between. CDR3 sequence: CASSWGQLSRETQYF. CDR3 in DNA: TGCGCCAGCAGCTGGGGGCAGCTAAGCCGAGAGACCCAGTACTTC.

In DNA, the CDR3 is TGTGCCAGCAGCTTGGTCAACGACGAACACAATGAGCAGTTCTTC. This gives the protein CASSLVNDEHNEQFF. This chain uses TRBV5-6 with TRBJ2-1; no clear D gene. Germline-derived CDR1 and CDR2 are SGHDT and YYEEEE. The length of the CDR3 is 15 residues. Trimming cost V 0 bases and J 5 bases, with 12 bases left between them.

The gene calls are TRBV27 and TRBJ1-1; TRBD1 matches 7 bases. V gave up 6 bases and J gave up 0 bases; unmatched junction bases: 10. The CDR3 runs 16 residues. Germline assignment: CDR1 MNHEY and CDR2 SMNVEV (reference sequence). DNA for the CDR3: TGTGCCAGCAGCCGCCCGACGGGACAGATGAACACTGAAGCTTTCTTT. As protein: CASSRPTGQMNTEAFF.

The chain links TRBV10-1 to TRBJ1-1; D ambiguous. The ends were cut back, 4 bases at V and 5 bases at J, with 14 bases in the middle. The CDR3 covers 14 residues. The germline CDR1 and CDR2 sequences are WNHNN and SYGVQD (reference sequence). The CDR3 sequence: CASSGPRMGTEAFF. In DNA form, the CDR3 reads TGCGCCAGCAGTGGGCCTAGAATGGGGACTGAAGCTTTCTTT.

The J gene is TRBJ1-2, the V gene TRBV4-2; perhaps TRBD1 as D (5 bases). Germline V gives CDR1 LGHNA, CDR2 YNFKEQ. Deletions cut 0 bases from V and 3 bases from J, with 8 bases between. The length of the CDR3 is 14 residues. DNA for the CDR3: TGTGCCAGCAGCCAAGATCTAGGGGACTATGGCTACACCTTC. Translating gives CASSQDLGDYGYTF.

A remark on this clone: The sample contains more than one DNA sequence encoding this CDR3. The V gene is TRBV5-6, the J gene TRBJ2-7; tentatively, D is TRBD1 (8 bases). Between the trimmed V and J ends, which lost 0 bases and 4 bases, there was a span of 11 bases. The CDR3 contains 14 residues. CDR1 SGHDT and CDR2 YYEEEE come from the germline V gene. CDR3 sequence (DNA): TGTGCCAGCAGCTTGGTACAGGGGGGGTACGAGCAGTACTTC. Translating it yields CASSLVQGGYEQYF.

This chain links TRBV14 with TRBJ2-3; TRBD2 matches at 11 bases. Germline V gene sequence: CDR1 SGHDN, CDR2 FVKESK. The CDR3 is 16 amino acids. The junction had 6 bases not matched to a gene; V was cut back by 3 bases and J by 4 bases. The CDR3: CASSHGGTSGPDTQYF. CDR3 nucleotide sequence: TGTGCCAGCAGCCACGGGGGGACTAGCGGACCAGATACGCAGTATTTT.

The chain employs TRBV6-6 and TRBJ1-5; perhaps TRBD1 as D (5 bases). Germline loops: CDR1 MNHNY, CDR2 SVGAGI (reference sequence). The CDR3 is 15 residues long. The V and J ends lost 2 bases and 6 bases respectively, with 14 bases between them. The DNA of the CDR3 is TGTGCCAGCAGTTACCGGGTAGGGGTAAGTCAGCCCCAGCATTTT. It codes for CASSYRVGVSQPQHF.

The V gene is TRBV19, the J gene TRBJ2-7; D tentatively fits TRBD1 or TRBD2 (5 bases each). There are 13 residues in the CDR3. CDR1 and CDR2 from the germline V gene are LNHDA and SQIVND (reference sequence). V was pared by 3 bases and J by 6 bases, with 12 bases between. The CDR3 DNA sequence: TGTGCCAGTAGTATGTTCCGGGGCTCCGAGCAGTACTTC. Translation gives CASSMFRGSEQYF.

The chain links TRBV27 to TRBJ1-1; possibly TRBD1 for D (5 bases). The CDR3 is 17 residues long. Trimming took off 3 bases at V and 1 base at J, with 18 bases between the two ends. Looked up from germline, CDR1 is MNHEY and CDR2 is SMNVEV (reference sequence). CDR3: CASSFYPTALRNTEAFF. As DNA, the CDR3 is TGTGCCAGCAGTTTTTATCCGACAGCACTCCGGAACACTGAAGCTTTCTTT.

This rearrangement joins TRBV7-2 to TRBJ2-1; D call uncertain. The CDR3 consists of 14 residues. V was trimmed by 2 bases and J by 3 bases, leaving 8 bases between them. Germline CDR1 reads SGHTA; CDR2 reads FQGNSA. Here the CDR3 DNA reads TGTGCCAGCAGCTTAAGCAGAGACTACAATGAGCAGTTCTTC. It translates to CASSLSRDYNEQFF.

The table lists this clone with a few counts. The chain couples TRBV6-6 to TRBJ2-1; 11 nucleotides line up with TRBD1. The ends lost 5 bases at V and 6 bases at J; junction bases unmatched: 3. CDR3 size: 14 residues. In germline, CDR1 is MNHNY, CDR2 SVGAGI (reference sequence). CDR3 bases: TGTGCCAGCAGTCTGGACAGGGGGCGCAATGAGCAGTTCTTC. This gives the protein CASSLDRGRNEQFF.

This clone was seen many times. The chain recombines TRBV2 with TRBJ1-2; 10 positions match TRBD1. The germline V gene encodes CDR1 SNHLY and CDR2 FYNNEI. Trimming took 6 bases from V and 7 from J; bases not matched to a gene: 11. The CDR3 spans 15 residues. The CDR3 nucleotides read TGTGCCAGCAGGGGACAGGGGCGGAACGCCGGTGGCTACACCTTC. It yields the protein CASRGQGRNAGGYTF.

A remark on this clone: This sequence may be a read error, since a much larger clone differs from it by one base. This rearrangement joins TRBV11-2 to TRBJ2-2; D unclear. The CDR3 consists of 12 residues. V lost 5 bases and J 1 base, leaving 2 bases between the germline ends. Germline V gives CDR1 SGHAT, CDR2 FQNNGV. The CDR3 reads CASSMNTGELFF. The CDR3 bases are TGTGCCAGCAGCATGAACACCGGGGAGCTGTTTTTT.

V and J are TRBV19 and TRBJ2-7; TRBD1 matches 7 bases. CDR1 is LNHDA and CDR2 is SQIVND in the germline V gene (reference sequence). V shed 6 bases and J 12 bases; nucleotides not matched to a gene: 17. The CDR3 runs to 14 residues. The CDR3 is CASSPDRPPAKSYF. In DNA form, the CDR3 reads TGTGCCAGTAGCCCGGACAGGCCCCCGGCAAAGTCGTACTTC. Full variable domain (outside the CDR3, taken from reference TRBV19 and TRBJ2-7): DGGITQSPKYLFRKEGQNVTLSCEQNLNHDAMYWYRQDPGQGLRLIYYSQIVNDFQKGDIAEGYSVSREKKESFPLTVTSAQKNPTAFYLCASSPDRPPAKSYFGPGTRLTVT.

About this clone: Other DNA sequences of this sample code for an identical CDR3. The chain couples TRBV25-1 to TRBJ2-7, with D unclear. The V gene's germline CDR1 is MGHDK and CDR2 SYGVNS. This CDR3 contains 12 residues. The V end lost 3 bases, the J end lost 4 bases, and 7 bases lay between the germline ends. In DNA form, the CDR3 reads TGTGCCAGCAGTGAGTCCGGTTACGAGCAGTACTTC. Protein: CASSESGYEQYF.